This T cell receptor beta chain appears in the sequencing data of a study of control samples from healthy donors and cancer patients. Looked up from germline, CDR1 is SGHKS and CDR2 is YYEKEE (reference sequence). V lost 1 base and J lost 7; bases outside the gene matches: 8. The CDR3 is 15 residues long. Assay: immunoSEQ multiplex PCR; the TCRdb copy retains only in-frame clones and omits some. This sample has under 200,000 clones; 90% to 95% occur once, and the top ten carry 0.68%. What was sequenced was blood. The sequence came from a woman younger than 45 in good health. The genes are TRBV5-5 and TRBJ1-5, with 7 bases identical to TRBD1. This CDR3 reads CASSLLLGGWQPQHF. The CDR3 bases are TGTGCCAGCAGCTTGTTATTAGGGGGCTGGCAGCCCCAGCATTTT.